This T cell receptor beta chain came from a study of T cell clusters in autoimmune cytopenias. Across the study: Per sample, median TRB depth was approximately 54,000 reads, yielding a median roughly 2,200 distinct clonotypes.

Some 39,000 genome equivalents of blood DNA were amplified for TRB. TRB was amplified by touch-down multiplex PCR, primer pools A and B combined. TCRdb reanalyzed the multiplex PCR reads, giving one entry per CDR3 protein sequence and no DNA. The sample table includes under 13,000 distinct CDR3 sequences. This same sample was also taken into another study, of T cell repertoires in aging, cancer and after chemotherapy. As that report states: Around 8.8 million TCR reads made up the full dataset.

Source material: peripheral blood. The receptor's source is a human donor in good health.

The CDR3 spells CSARDPGGGMFTDTQYF. This chain links TRBV20-1 with TRBJ2-3; TCRdb calls TRBD1, which cannot be checked without DNA. CDR3 size: 17 residues. Germline CDR1 reads DFQATT; CDR2 reads SNEGSKA (reference sequence).